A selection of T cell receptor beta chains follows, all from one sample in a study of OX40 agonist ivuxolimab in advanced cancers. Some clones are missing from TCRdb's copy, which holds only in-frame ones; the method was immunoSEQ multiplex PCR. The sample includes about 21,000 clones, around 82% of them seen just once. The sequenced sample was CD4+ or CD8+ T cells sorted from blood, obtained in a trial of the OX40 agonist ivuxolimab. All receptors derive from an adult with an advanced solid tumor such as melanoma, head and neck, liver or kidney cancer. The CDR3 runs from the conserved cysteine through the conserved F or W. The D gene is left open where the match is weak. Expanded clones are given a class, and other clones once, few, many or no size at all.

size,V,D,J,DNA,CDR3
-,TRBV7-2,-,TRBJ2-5,TGTGCCAGCAGCCGGGAAACTCAAGAGACCCAGTACTTC,CASSRETQETQYF
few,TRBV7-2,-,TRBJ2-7,TGTGCCAGCAGCGACCGCTACGAGCAGTACTTC,CASSDRYEQYF
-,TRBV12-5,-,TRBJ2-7,TGTGCTAGTGGTTTGCAGGGGCGCAGGGGCGAGCAGTACTTC,CASGLQGRRGEQYF
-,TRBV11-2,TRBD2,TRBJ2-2,TGTGCCAGCCTCAGGACTAGCGGGGCGGGCGGGGAGCTGTTTTTT,CASLRTSGAGGELFF
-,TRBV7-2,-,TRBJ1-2,TGTGCCAGCAGCCTCAGGGACAACTATGGCTACACCTTC,CASSLRDNYGYTF
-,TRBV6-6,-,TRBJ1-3,TGTGCCAGCAGTTACTCCGTCACTGGAAACACCATATATTTT,CASSYSVTGNTIYF
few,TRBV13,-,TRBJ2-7,TGTGCCAGCAGCTCCCGAGGGGCTAGCTCCTACGAGCAGTACTTC,CASSSRGASSYEQYF
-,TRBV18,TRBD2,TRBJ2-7,TGTGCCAGCTCACCACGCGGGACTAGCGGCTACTACGAGCAGTACTTC,CASSPRGTSGYYEQYF
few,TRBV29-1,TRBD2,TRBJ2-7,TGCAGCGTAACGGCGGGGGGGAGAACCTACGAGCAGTACTTC,CSVTAGGRTYEQYF
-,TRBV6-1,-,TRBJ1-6,TGTGCCCTGGGGCCACTTTATAATTCACCCCTCCACTTT,CALGPLYNSPLHF
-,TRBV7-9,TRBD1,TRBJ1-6,TGTGCCAGCAGTTGGACAGGTTCGAGGAATTCACCCCTCCACTTT,CASSWTGSRNSPLHF
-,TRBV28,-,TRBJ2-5,TGTGCCAGCAGTAGGGACAATCAAGAGACCCAGTACTTC,CASSRDNQETQYF
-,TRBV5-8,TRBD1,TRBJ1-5,TGTGCCAGCAGCTCGGGGACAGTCAATCAGCCCCAGCATTTT,CASSSGTVNQPQHF
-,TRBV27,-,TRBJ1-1,TGTGCCAGCAGTTTCGAGGGGTTGGATGAAGCTTTCTTT,CASSFEGLDEAFF
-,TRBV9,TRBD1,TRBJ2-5,TGTGCCAGCAGCGTAGTATCCACAGGGGGCTGGGAGACCCAGTACTTC,CASSVVSTGGWETQYF
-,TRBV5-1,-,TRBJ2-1,TGCGCCAGCAGCTTGGGGGGCGGCTCCTACAATGAGCAGTTCTTC,CASSLGGGSYNEQFF
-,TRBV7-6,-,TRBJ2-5,TGTGCCAGCAGCAATCCCTATCGGGCAGAAGAGACCCAGTACTTC,CASSNPYRAEETQYF
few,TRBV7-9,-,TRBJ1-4,TGTGCCAGCAGCTTAGTAGTGGGAAAACTGTTTTTT,CASSLVVGKLFF
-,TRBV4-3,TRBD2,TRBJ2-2,TGCGCCAGCAGCCAAGACCCGGGACTAGCGGGGGGGAGCACCGGGGAGCTGTTTTTT,CASSQDPGLAGGSTGELFF
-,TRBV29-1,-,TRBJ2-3,TGCAGCGTTGAATTGGGTGGAGCAGATACGCAGTATTTT,CSVELGGADTQYF
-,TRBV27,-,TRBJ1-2,TGTGCCAGCAGTTTAGGGCCTAACTATGGCTACACCTTC,CASSLGPNYGYTF
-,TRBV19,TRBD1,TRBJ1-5,TGTGCCAGTGCCCGGACAGGCAGCAATCAGCCCCAGCATTTT,CASARTGSNQPQHF
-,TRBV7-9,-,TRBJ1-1,TGTGCCAGCAGCCCAAGCCAGGGGAGGACGACTGAAGCTTTCTTT,CASSPSQGRTTEAFF
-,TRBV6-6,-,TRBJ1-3,TGTGCCAGCAGTTACTCGAGCCAGAACTCTGGAAACACCATATATTTT,CASSYSSQNSGNTIYF
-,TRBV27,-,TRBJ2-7,TGTGCCAGCAGTAGTCGGTACTTACTCGGTGGCGAGCAGTACTTC,CASSSRYLLGGEQYF
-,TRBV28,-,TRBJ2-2,TGTGCCAGCAGTTTCCGAGGCCGGGAGCTGTTTTTT,CASSFRGRELFF
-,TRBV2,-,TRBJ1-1,TGTGCCAGCAGTGAAGCGGATGGGGGGGTCGAAGCTTTCTTT,CASSEADGGVEAFF
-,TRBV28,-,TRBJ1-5,TGTGCCAGCAGTTTATGGCGGGGATTTAATCAGCCCCAGCATTTT,CASSLWRGFNQPQHF
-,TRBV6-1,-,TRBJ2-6,TGTGCCAGCAGTGACCGACTCTCTGGGGCCAACGTCCTGACTTTC,CASSDRLSGANVLTF
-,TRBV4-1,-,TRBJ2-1,TGCGCCAGCAGCCCCCTCGGGCTCGTAGGGTCTGAGCAGTTCTTC,CASSPLGLVGSEQFF
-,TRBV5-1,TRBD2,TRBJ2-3,TGCGCCAGCAGCTTGGGTAGCACTAGCGGGAGCGCAGATACGCAGTATTTT,CASSLGSTSGSADTQYF
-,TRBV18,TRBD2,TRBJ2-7,TGTGCCAGCTCCCTCAATGGACTAGCGGGAGGAGGCGAGCAGTACTTC,CASSLNGLAGGGEQYF
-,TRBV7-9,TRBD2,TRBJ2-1,TGTGCCAGCAGCTCCCGACTAGCGGGGGGTTACAATGAGCAGTTCTTC,CASSSRLAGGYNEQFF
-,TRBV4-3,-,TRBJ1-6,TGCGCCAGCAGCCTCCTCCGGGACCTTGGTTCACCCCTCCACTTT,CASSLLRDLGSPLHF
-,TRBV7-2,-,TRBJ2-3,TGTGCCAGCAGCTCTCCCCCCGGGACTCTCCCCACAGATACGCAGTATTTT,CASSSPPGTLPTDTQYF
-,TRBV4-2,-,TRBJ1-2,TGTGCCAGCAGCCAAGGGCACAGGGATAACTATGGCTACACCTTC,CASSQGHRDNYGYTF
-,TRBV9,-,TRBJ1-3,TGTGCCAGCAGCCCGACCGGGACGGGTGGAAACACCATATATTTT,CASSPTGTGGNTIYF
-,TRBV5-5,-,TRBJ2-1,TGTGCCAGCAGCTTGGGGACCGGGAATGAGCAGTTCTTC,CASSLGTGNEQFF
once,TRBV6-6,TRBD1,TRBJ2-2,TGTGCCAGCAGTCTAGAGACAGGGGGCACCGGGGAGCTGTTTTTT,CASSLETGGTGELFF
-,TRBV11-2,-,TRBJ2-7,TGTGCCAGCAGCTTAGGAGACAGGTTTGGGCAGTACTTC,CASSLGDRFGQYF
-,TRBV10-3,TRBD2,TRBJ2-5,TGTGCCATCAGCCCACTAGCGGGGTCCCAAGAAACCCAGTACTTC,CAISPLAGSQETQYF
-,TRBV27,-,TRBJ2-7,TGTGCCAGCAGTCCCCGGCCGACCTACGAGCAGTACTTC,CASSPRPTYEQYF
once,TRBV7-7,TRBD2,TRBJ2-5,TGTGCCAGCAGCTTAGCGGTGGGACTAGCAGGGGAGACCCAGTACTTC,CASSLAVGLAGETQYF
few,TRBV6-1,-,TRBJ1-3,TGTGCCAGCAGTGAAGCTGGAAACACCATATATTTT,CASSEAGNTIYF
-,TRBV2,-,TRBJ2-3,TGTGCCACCGCCAACTTGGGCGAAAGAACAGATACGCAGTATTTT,CATANLGERTDTQYF
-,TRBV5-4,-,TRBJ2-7,TGTGCCAGCAGCTTGGGGCCTGGATGGGGTAGGAGCTCCTACGAGCAGTACTTC,CASSLGPGWGRSSYEQYF
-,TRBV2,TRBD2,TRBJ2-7,TGTGCCAGCAGTGAAGCGAAACGGGGGGCCTACGAGCAGTACTTC,CASSEAKRGAYEQYF
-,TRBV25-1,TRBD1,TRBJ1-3,TGTGCCAGCAGTGCCTTTTCCGGGACAGGGGGACACGGAAACACCATATATTTT,CASSAFSGTGGHGNTIYF
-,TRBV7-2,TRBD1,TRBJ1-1,TGTGCCAGCAGCTTAAGGGGGCGGGACACTGAAGCTTTCTTT,CASSLRGRDTEAFF
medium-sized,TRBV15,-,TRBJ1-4,TGTGCCACCAGCAGAGACAAGTCTGCAACTAATGAAAAACTGTTTTTT,CATSRDKSATNEKLFF